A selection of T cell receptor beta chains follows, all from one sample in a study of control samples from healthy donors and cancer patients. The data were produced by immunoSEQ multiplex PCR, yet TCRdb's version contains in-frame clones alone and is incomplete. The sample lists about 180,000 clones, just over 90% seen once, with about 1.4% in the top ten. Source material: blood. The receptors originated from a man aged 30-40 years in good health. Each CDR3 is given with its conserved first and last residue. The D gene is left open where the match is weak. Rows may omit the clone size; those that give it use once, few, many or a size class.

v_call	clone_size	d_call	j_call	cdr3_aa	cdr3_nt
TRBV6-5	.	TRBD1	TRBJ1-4	CASGRDRDEKLFF	TGTGCCAGCGGCCGGGACAGGGATGAAAAACTGTTTTTT
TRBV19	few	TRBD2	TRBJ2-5	CASSAKSGGALETQYF	TGTGCCAGTAGTGCCAAAAGCGGGGGGGCATTGGAGACCCAGTACTTC
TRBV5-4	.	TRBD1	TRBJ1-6	CASSFGQGYNSPLHF	TGTGCCAGCAGCTTCGGACAGGGCTATAATTCACCCCTCCACTTT
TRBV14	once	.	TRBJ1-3	CASSSGNTIYF	TGTGCCAGCAGCTCAGGAAACACCATATATTTT
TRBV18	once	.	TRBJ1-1	CASSQAGSNTEAFF	TGTGCCAGCTCACAGGCAGGGTCTAACACTGAAGCTTTCTTT
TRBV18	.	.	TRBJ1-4	CASSPWLGDEKLFF	TGTGCCAGCTCACCATGGTTGGGAGATGAAAAACTGTTTTTT
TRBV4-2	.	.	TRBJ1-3	CASSQDQVNSGNTIYF	TGTGCCAGCAGCCAAGACCAAGTTAACTCTGGAAACACCATATATTTT
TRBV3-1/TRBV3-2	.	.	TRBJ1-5	CASSQGSGGNQPQHF	TGTGCCAGCAGCCAAGGGTCGGGTGGCAATCAGCCCCAGCATTTT
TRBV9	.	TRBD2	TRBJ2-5	CASSVKVRGGDFRETQYF	TGTGCCAGCAGCGTTAAGGTTCGGGGGGGTGACTTTCGGGAGACCCAGTACTTC
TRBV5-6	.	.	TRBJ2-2	CASSGEALDTGELFF	TGTGCCAGCAGTGGTGAGGCATTGGACACCGGGGAGCTGTTTTTT
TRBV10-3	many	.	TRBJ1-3	CAISEKSETGNTIYF	TGTGCCATCAGTGAGAAGTCAGAGACTGGAAACACCATATATTTT
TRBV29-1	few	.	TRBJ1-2	CSVEDWDGANYGYTF	TGCAGCGTTGAAGATTGGGACGGAGCTAACTATGGCTACACCTTC
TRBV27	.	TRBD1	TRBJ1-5	CASSQGQGGNQPQHF	TGTGCCAGCAGTCAGGGACAGGGCGGGAATCAGCCCCAGCATTTT
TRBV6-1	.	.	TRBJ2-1	CASSEGGTSWVSSYNEQFF	TGTGCCAGCAGTGAAGGGGGGACTTCCTGGGTGAGCTCCTACAATGAGCAGTTCTTC
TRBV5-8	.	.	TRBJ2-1	CASSRGTHNEQFF	TGTGCCAGCAGCCGAGGGACTCACAATGAGCAGTTCTTC
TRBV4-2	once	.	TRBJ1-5	CASSQEGPGNSNQPQHF	TGTGCCAGCAGCCAAGAGGGACCAGGGAATAGCAATCAGCCCCAGCATTTT
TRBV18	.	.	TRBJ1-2	CASTEGGGSYTF	TGTGCCAGCACCGAGGGCGGTGGTAGCTACACCTTC
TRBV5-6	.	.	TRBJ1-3	CASSLGKGNTIYF	TGTGCCAGCAGCTTGGGGAAAGGAAACACCATATATTTT
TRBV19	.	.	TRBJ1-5	CASSQGREGQPQHF	TGTGCCAGTAGTCAGGGCAGGGAGGGTCAGCCCCAGCATTTT
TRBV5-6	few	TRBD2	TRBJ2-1	CASSWGRTSGRHEQFF	TGTGCCAGCAGCTGGGGGCGGACTAGCGGGAGACATGAGCAGTTCTTC
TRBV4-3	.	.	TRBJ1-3	CASSQDYPSRAGNTIYF	TGCGCCAGCAGCCAAGATTATCCTAGCAGGGCCGGAAACACCATATATTTT
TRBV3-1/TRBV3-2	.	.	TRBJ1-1	CASSQARGYHEAFF	TGTGCCAGCAGCCAAGCCAGGGGATACCATGAAGCTTTCTTT
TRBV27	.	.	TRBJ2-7	CASSSPYEQYF	TGTGCCAGCAGTTCCCCCTACGAGCAGTACTTC
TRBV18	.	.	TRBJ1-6	CASSQDYRDGGNSPLHF	TGTGCCAGCTCACAAGACTACCGGGACGGGGGCAATTCACCCCTCCACTTT
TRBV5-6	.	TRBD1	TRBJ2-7	CASSSTGTGFPYEQYF	TGTGCCAGCAGCTCCACCGGGACAGGCTTTCCCTACGAGCAGTACTTC
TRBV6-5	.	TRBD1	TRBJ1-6	CASSLRDRGNSPLHF	TGTGCCAGCAGCCTCCGGGACAGAGGAAATTCACCCCTCCACTTT
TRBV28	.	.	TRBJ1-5	CASLEGRSQPQHF	TGTGCCAGCCTCGAGGGCAGGTCCCAGCCCCAGCATTTT
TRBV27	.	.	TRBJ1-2	CASSPGGFGGYTF	TGTGCCAGCAGCCCGGGGGGGTTCGGGGGCTACACCTTC
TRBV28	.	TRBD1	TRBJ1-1	CASSHRGRNTEAFF	TGTGCCAGCAGCCACAGGGGGCGGAACACTGAAGCTTTCTTT
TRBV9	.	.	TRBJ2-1	CASSEVGGYANEQFF	TGTGCCAGCAGCGAAGTGGGGGGCTACGCCAATGAGCAGTTCTTC
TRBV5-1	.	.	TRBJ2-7	CASSPLGVYEQYF	TGCGCCAGCAGCCCGCTAGGGGTCTACGAGCAGTACTTC
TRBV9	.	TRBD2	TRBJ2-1	CASSATSGRYNEQFF	TGTGCCAGCAGCGCGACTAGCGGGAGATACAATGAGCAGTTCTTC
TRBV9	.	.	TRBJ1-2	CASSVEPANYGYTF	TGTGCCAGCAGCGTAGAGCCAGCTAACTATGGCTACACCTTC
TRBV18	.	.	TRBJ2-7	CASSPSSGSSYEQYF	TGTGCCAGCTCACCCAGTTCGGGGTCTTCCTACGAGCAGTACTTC
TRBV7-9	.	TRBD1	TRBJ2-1	CASSFVTGSNEQFF	TGTGCCAGCAGCTTCGTGACAGGGTCCAATGAGCAGTTCTTC
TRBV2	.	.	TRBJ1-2	CASSEVRGGYNYGYTF	TGTGCCAGCAGTGAAGTAAGGGGGGGCTATAACTATGGCTACACCTTC
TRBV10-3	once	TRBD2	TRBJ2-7	CATGLAGTYEQYF	TGTGCCACCGGACTAGCGGGTACGTACGAGCAGTACTTC
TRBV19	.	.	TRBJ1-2	CASSRGALEGYTF	TGTGCCAGTAGTCGGGGGGCTTTGGAAGGCTACACCTTC
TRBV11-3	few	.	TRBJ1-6	CASSLTGYGSPLHF	TGTGCCAGCAGCTTAACAGGGTATGGTTCACCCCTCCACTTT
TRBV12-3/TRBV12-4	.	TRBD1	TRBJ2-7	CASSQGVGEQYF	TGTGCCAGTTCCCAGGGGGTCGGGGAGCAGTACTTC
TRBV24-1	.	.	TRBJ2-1	CATSDNSWNEQFF	TGTGCCACCAGTGACAACTCATGGAATGAGCAGTTCTTC
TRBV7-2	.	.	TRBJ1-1	CASSLAQRDMNTEAFF	TGTGCCAGCAGCTTAGCCCAGAGAGATATGAACACTGAAGCTTTCTTT
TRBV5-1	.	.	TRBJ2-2	CASSPRENTGELFF	TGCGCCAGCAGCCCCAGGGAGAACACCGGGGAGCTGTTTTTT
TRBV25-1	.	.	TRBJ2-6	CASSVRADSGANVLTF	TGTGCCAGCAGCGTGAGGGCGGACTCTGGGGCCAACGTCCTGACTTTC
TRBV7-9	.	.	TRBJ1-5	CASSSIGGDAQHF	TGTGCCAGCAGCTCTATAGGGGGGGATGCCCAGCATTTT
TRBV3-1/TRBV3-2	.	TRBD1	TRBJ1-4	CASSQRDRGPEKLFF	TGTGCCAGCAGCCAAAGGGACAGGGGGCCTGAAAAACTGTTTTTT
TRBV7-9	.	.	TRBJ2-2	CASTLGWGADAGELFF	TGTGCCAGCACCCTAGGATGGGGGGCCGACGCCGGGGAGCTGTTTTTT
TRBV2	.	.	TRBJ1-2	CASRTNSGRGYTF	TGTGCCAGTCGGACGAATTCGGGACGTGGCTACACCTTC